This T cell receptor beta chain was sequenced for a study of T cell repertoires in urothelial bladder cancer. Looking at the study overall: Resected lesion stages: three cT0, three cTa, three cT1, three cT2+.

After removal of 4 bases from V and 0 bases from J, the junction contained 12 bases not matched to a gene. The CDR3 has 19 amino acids. Germline loops: CDR1 LNHDA, CDR2 SQIVND (reference sequence). Whole-study findings and limits: Carcinoma specimens had median approximately 1.9% tumor infiltrating lymphocytes, benign approximately 12%. A single clone reached around 2% in benign versus up to roughly 15% in carcinoma.

Sequenced by immunoSEQ multiplex PCR; TCRdb stores in-frame clones only, minus some. Seen here are around 10,000 clones, about three fifths observed once, and the top ten hold about 33%. On this clone: What it binds is unknown.

The receptor's source is a human donor with urothelial carcinoma. Material for sequencing was tumor-infiltrating cells from bladder cancer. This chain links TRBV19 with TRBJ1-5; the match to TRBD1 covers 10 bases. The CDR3 protein is CASSTGTGDPIYSNQPQHF. CDR3 DNA: TGTGCCAGTAGTACCGGGACAGGGGATCCCATTTATAGCAATCAGCCCCAGCATTTT.